These T cell receptor beta chains were read from a single sample in a study of T-cell memory formation after mild COVID-19. TCRdb re-derived calls from the 5' RACE reads in MiXCR, one entry per CDR3 protein. The table records 120,000 or so distinct CDR3 sequences, about 6% of them present only once. Material: PBMCs or a T cell subset sorted from them (not recorded which). All receptors come from an adult woman who had mild COVID-19 (a few samples of this study predate the infection). Cell type and time point are not known. Both conserved end residues are part of each CDR3. D genes are given only for firm matches. Size is omitted from some rows. Given values are once, few, many or a class for expanded clones.

V gene: TRBV5-1; clone size: many; D gene: TRBD2; J gene: TRBJ2-1; CDR3 DNA: TGCGCCAGCAGCGGGACTAGCTTAACGAATGAGCAGTTCTTC; CDR3 protein: CASSGTSLTNEQFF
V gene: TRBV7-2; clone size: NA; D gene: TRBD2; J gene: TRBJ2-1; CDR3 DNA: TGTGCCAGCAGCTCCCCGGCTAGCGGGAGGAGATCCTACAATGAGCAGTTCTTC; CDR3 protein: CASSSPASGRRSYNEQFF
V gene: TRBV12-3/TRBV12-4; clone size: few; D gene: NA; J gene: TRBJ2-7; CDR3 DNA: TGTGCCAGCAGTTTGATCCAAACCTACGAGCAGTACTTC; CDR3 protein: CASSLIQTYEQYF
V gene: TRBV5-1; clone size: NA; D gene: NA; J gene: TRBJ2-2; CDR3 DNA: TGCGCCAGCAGCTCCCTTTCGGTCACCGGGGAGCTGTTTTTT; CDR3 protein: CASSSLSVTGELFF
V gene: TRBV5-1; clone size: many; D gene: TRBD1; J gene: TRBJ2-7; CDR3 DNA: TGCGCCAGCAGCCTTCGCACCGGACAGGGGGCAAAGATCAACTCCTACGAGCAGTACTTC; CDR3 protein: CASSLRTGQGAKINSYEQYF
V gene: TRBV4-2; clone size: many; D gene: NA; J gene: TRBJ2-3; CDR3 DNA: TGTGCCAGCAGCCCGCGGGACGGCTTGTTGGATACGCAGTATTTT; CDR3 protein: CASSPRDGLLDTQYF
V gene: TRBV14; clone size: few; D gene: NA; J gene: TRBJ1-1; CDR3 DNA: TGTGCCAGCAGCCAAGTTCCCGGGGCTGAAGCTTTCTTT; CDR3 protein: CASSQVPGAEAFF
V gene: TRBV30; clone size: NA; D gene: NA; J gene: TRBJ1-6; CDR3 DNA: TGTGCCTGGAGTCCTCCAGGGAAGAATTCACCCCTCCACTTT; CDR3 protein: CAWSPPGKNSPLHF
V gene: TRBV5-1; clone size: NA; D gene: TRBD2; J gene: TRBJ2-5; CDR3 DNA: TGCGCCAGCAGCTCCCTAGGGACTAGCGGGAGAAGGTCAGAGACCCAGTACTTC; CDR3 protein: CASSSLGTSGRRSETQYF
V gene: TRBV11-2; clone size: few; D gene: TRBD2; J gene: TRBJ2-1; CDR3 DNA: TGTGCCAGCAGCGGACTAGCGGGAGTCAACAATGAGCAGTTCTTC; CDR3 protein: CASSGLAGVNNEQFF
V gene: TRBV24-1; clone size: few; D gene: NA; J gene: TRBJ1-1; CDR3 DNA: TGTGCCACCGGCTGGGAGAGGGACATTAACACTGAAGCTTTCTTT; CDR3 protein: CATGWERDINTEAFF
V gene: TRBV12-3/TRBV12-4; clone size: many; D gene: TRBD2; J gene: TRBJ2-7; CDR3 DNA: TGTGCCAGCAGTACGGGGACTAGCGGGAGAGTACACGAGCAGTACTTC; CDR3 protein: CASSTGTSGRVHEQYF
V gene: TRBV7-9; clone size: many; D gene: TRBD1; J gene: TRBJ1-5; CDR3 DNA: TGTGCCAGCAGCCTCGACAGGGGGGGCAATCAGCCCCAGCATTTT; CDR3 protein: CASSLDRGGNQPQHF
V gene: TRBV2; clone size: many; D gene: TRBD1; J gene: TRBJ2-2; CDR3 DNA: TGTGCCAGCAGGCGACAGGGCGGCGGGGAGCTGTTTTTT; CDR3 protein: CASRRQGGGELFF
V gene: TRBV12-3/TRBV12-4; clone size: few; D gene: TRBD1; J gene: TRBJ2-5; CDR3 DNA: TGTGCCAGCAGTTTCAGGGACAGACAAGAGACCCAGTACTTC; CDR3 protein: CASSFRDRQETQYF
V gene: TRBV24-1; clone size: NA; D gene: NA; J gene: TRBJ2-1; CDR3 DNA: TGTGCCACCAGTGAGCCACCCGTTTCCCAGGTTAATGAGCAGTTCTTC; CDR3 protein: CATSEPPVSQVNEQFF
V gene: TRBV12-3/TRBV12-4; clone size: few; D gene: NA; J gene: TRBJ2-3; CDR3 DNA: TGTGCCAGCAGGAGAAGGGAGAGCACAGATACGCAGTATTTT; CDR3 protein: CASRRRESTDTQYF
V gene: TRBV9; clone size: NA; D gene: TRBD2; J gene: TRBJ2-3; CDR3 DNA: TGTGCCAGCAGCGTTGCTAGCGGGAGTATAGATACGCAGTATTTT; CDR3 protein: CASSVASGSIDTQYF
V gene: TRBV30; clone size: NA; D gene: TRBD1; J gene: TRBJ2-7; CDR3 DNA: TGTGCCTGGAGTACGCGGGACAGGGGGTACGAGCAGTACTTC; CDR3 protein: CAWSTRDRGYEQYF
V gene: TRBV12-3/TRBV12-4; clone size: few; D gene: TRBD2; J gene: TRBJ2-1; CDR3 DNA: TGTGCCAGCAGTGGACTAGCGCGCTTAGGCAATGAGCAGTTCTTC; CDR3 protein: CASSGLARLGNEQFF
V gene: TRBV12-3/TRBV12-4; clone size: many; D gene: TRBD2; J gene: TRBJ2-4; CDR3 DNA: TGTGCCAGCAGTTTCTCTGCGGGAGTAGCCAAAAACATTCAGTACTTC; CDR3 protein: CASSFSAGVAKNIQYF
V gene: TRBV6-1; clone size: few; D gene: NA; J gene: TRBJ2-5; CDR3 DNA: TGTGCCAGCAGCAAGTCGTATAGCCAAGAGACCCAGTACTTC; CDR3 protein: CASSKSYSQETQYF
V gene: TRBV6-2/TRBV6-3; clone size: many; D gene: NA; J gene: TRBJ2-7; CDR3 DNA: TGTGCCAGCAGTTACTCGACCGGATCCGAGCAGTACTTC; CDR3 protein: CASSYSTGSEQYF
V gene: TRBV30; clone size: NA; D gene: NA; J gene: TRBJ1-5; CDR3 DNA: TGTGCCTGGAGTGTATCCGGGGGCGGTCAGCCCCAGCATTTT; CDR3 protein: CAWSVSGGGQPQHF
V gene: TRBV7-9; clone size: few; D gene: NA; J gene: TRBJ2-1; CDR3 DNA: TGTGCCAGCAGCTTAGCTCGCCAGGAGCAGTTCTTC; CDR3 protein: CASSLARQEQFF
V gene: TRBV15; clone size: few; D gene: NA; J gene: TRBJ2-7; CDR3 DNA: TGTGCCACCAGCAGAGATTACGGTAGCTCTGACGAGCAGTACTTC; CDR3 protein: CATSRDYGSSDEQYF
V gene: TRBV14; clone size: NA; D gene: NA; J gene: TRBJ2-5; CDR3 DNA: TGTGCCAGCAGCCAAGTGGGGATCCAGTACTTC; CDR3 protein: CASSQVGIQYF
V gene: TRBV20-1; clone size: few; D gene: NA; J gene: TRBJ1-1; CDR3 DNA: TGCAGTGCTAGAAGTAGGGGGAGGGGGACTGAAGCTTTCTTT; CDR3 protein: CSARSRGRGTEAFF
V gene: TRBV12-3/TRBV12-4; clone size: few; D gene: NA; J gene: TRBJ2-2; CDR3 DNA: TGTGCCAGCAATCTGGGGGTCGGGAACACCGGGGAGCTGTTTTTT; CDR3 protein: CASNLGVGNTGELFF
V gene: TRBV5-1; clone size: NA; D gene: NA; J gene: TRBJ2-3; CDR3 DNA: TGCGCCAGCAGCTTATCGGGGGCTTCAGATACGCAGTATTTT; CDR3 protein: CASSLSGASDTQYF
V gene: TRBV11-3; clone size: NA; D gene: NA; J gene: TRBJ1-1; CDR3 DNA: TGTGCCAGCAGCTCCTTTGGGGGACGCACTGAAGCTTTCTTT; CDR3 protein: CASSSFGGRTEAFF
V gene: TRBV29-1; clone size: many; D gene: NA; J gene: TRBJ2-7; CDR3 DNA: TGCAGCGTTAGCGAAACCTACGAGCAGTACTTC; CDR3 protein: CSVSETYEQYF
V gene: TRBV4-1; clone size: NA; D gene: TRBD1; J gene: TRBJ1-2; CDR3 DNA: TGCGCCAGCAGCCCAGTGGACAGGGTAAATGGCTACACCTTC; CDR3 protein: CASSPVDRVNGYTF
V gene: TRBV12-3/TRBV12-4; clone size: many; D gene: TRBD1; J gene: TRBJ1-1; CDR3 DNA: TGTGCCAGCAGGACCCCCGGGACAGGGGCAGGTGAAGCTTTCTTT; CDR3 protein: CASRTPGTGAGEAFF